Below are 11 T cell receptor beta chains sequenced from a single sample in a study of blood T cell repertoires in COVID-19. TCRdb keeps only in-frame clones here, not all; method: immunoSEQ multiplex PCR. The table has about 76,000 clones, around 90% seen once; the top ten hold approximately 30%. The sample consisted of peripheral blood. The receptors were sampled from a woman older than 75 with active or convalescent COVID-19.

The V and J genes are TRBV19 and TRBJ2-1; the D gene is possibly TRBD2 (7 bases). Trimming cost V 10 bases and J 4 bases, with 17 bases left between them. The CDR3 consists of 14 residues. From germline, CDR1 is LNHDA and CDR2 SQIVND (reference sequence). CDR3 nucleotide sequence: TGTGCCACAACGGTCGGGGGGCTTTACAATGAGCAGTTCTTC. Amino acid sequence: CATTVGGLYNEQFF. Looking up the rest from reference TRBV19 and TRBJ2-1 gives the full variable domain: DGGITQSPKYLFRKEGQNVTLSCEQNLNHDAMYWYRQDPGQGLRLIYYSQIVNDFQKGDIAEGYSVSREKKESFPLTVTSAQKNPTAFYLCATTVGGLYNEQFFGPGTRLTVL.

V gene TRBV10-1 combines with J gene TRBJ1-4, with D hard to call. Trimming pared 4 bases from V and 8 bases from J, leaving 11 bases between. The germline CDR1 and CDR2 sequences are WNHNN and SYGVQD (reference sequence). The CDR3 extends over 13 amino acids. The CDR3 sequence: CASSVGTAEKLFF. DNA of the CDR3: TGCGCCAGCAGTGTGGGCACCGCCGAAAAACTGTTTTTT.

The rearrangement joins TRBV6-2 or TRBV6-3 to TRBJ1-5; D is perhaps TRBD1 (6 bases). V dropped 0 bases and J dropped 4 bases, with 10 bases sitting between them. Germline CDR1 is MNHEY and CDR2 is SVGEGT. This CDR3 is 15 amino acids long. The CDR3 bases are TGTGCCAGCAGTTACTCGAGAGGGACAAATCAGCCCCAGCATTTT. It codes for CASSYSRGTNQPQHF.

The chain combines TRBV7-8 with TRBJ1-2, with unresolved D. Germline loops: CDR1 SGHVS, CDR2 FQNEAQ. The CDR3 is 14 residues long. Trimming removed 5 bases at V and 7 bases at J, with 17 bases between. CDR3 residues: CASSRRPGFGGYTF. The CDR3 bases are TGTGCCAGCAGCCGTCGTCCGGGGTTCGGTGGCTACACCTTC.

CDR3 sequence reads: CASSLGQGIYGYTF. DNA of the CDR3: TGTGCCAGCAGCTTAGGACAGGGGATCTATGGCTACACCTTC. V usage is TRBV7-2 and J usage is TRBJ1-2; 8 nucleotides match TRBD1. Looked up from germline, CDR1 is SGHTA and CDR2 is FQGNSA. This CDR3 contains 14 residues. Trimming took 1 base from V and 4 from J; bases not matched to a gene: 2.

The chain links TRBV18 to TRBJ2-3; tentative D call: TRBD2 (6 bases). Germline V gene data show CDR1 as KGHSH and CDR2 as LQKENI. This CDR3 has 14 amino acids. Trimming removed 3 bases at V and 6 bases at J, with 13 bases between. The CDR3 nucleotides are TGTGCCAGCTCACCGGGAGGATCTTTGGATACGCAGTATTTT. Translation gives CASSPGGSLDTQYF.

The rearrangement links TRBV11-2 to TRBJ2-5; 7 nucleotides align to TRBD1. The germline V gene encodes CDR1 SGHAT and CDR2 FQNNGV. V shed 4 bases, J shed 0 bases, and the junction held 14 bases outside the gene matches. The CDR3 spans 18 residues. CDR3 amino acids: CASSSPILTGEYQETQYF. CDR3 DNA sequence: TGTGCCAGCAGCTCTCCAATACTTACAGGGGAGTACCAAGAGACCCAGTACTTC. The full variable domain, its missing parts supplied by reference TRBV11-2 and TRBJ2-5, is EAGVAQSPRYKIIEKRQSVAFWCNPISGHATLYWYQQILGQGPKLLIQFQNNGVVDDSQLPKDRFSAERLKGVDSTLKIQPAKLEDSAVYLCASSSPILTGEYQETQYFGPGTRLLVL.

This clone was recorded a few times. V usage is TRBV29-1 and J usage is TRBJ1-3; no reliable D call. This CDR3 contains 13 residues. CDR1 and CDR2 (germline): SQVTM, ANQGSEA. V lost 4 bases, J lost 0 bases, and 7 bases lay in between. The CDR3 loop reads CSVARGSGNTIYF. CDR3 DNA sequence: TGCAGCGTTGCCCGGGGCTCTGGAAACACCATATATTTT.

This clone appeared once. The gene calls are TRBV30 and TRBJ2-5; no clear D. The CDR3 extends over 13 amino acids. Germline CDR1 reads GTSNPN; CDR2 reads SVGIG (reference sequence). The V end lost 4 bases, the J end lost 3 bases, and 12 bases lay between the germline ends. The CDR3 bases are TGTGCCTGGACTATAAGAGAAAAAGAGACCCAGTACTTC. Its translation: CAWTIREKETQYF.

For the CDR3, the DNA is TGCGCCAGCGTTAATAGGGTCACAGGGGAGGAAGGCTACACCTTC. Translation: CASVNRVTGEEGYTF. The V and J genes are TRBV5-1 and TRBJ1-2, with 7 bases fitting TRBD1. The junction had 17 bases not matched to a gene; V was cut back by 7 bases and J by 8 bases. The CDR3 has 15 residues. Germline V gene sequence: CDR1 SGHRS, CDR2 YFSETQ.

CDR3 in DNA: TGTGCCAGCAGCTTCGACAGGGTCTCCGGGGAGCTGTTTTTT. As protein: CASSFDRVSGELFF. The rearrangement uses TRBV7-8 and TRBJ2-2, with 7 bases aligning to TRBD1. The CDR3 runs to 14 residues. V shed 3 bases, J shed 6 bases, and the junction held 4 bases outside the gene matches. Germline-derived CDR1 and CDR2 are SGHVS and FQNEAQ.